This TCR beta chain was sequenced in a study of blood T cell repertoires in COVID-19. The overall study: The study drew acute and convalescent COVID-19 samples from the United States, Italy and Spain. Sources were T cells, B-cell-depleted T cells, or PBMCs; the material itself was cDNA or gDNA.

Measured with immunoSEQ multiplex PCR; TCRdb has only the in-frame clones, and not every one. This table has approximately 99,000 clones, less than 85% appearing once. V shed 5 bases and J 7 bases; nucleotides not matched to a gene: 18. This CDR3 is built from 18 residues. Germline lookup yields CDR1 MNHNY and CDR2 SVGAGI (reference sequence). The TCR comes from a woman aged 80 or over with active or convalescent COVID-19. The chain employs TRBV6-6 and TRBJ1-4; 8 nucleotides line up with TRBD1. The sample consisted of peripheral blood. CDR3 in amino acids: CASSPTKQGGRRVEKLFF. The CDR3 nucleotides are TGTGCCAGCAGTCCAACCAAACAGGGGGGCCGGAGGGTTGAAAAACTGTTTTTT.